The rows below give T cell receptor beta chains drawn from one sample of a study of shared clonotypes between healthy human individuals. Generated by immunoSEQ multiplex PCR, the TCRdb table keeps only in-frame clones and is missing some. Counted here are roughly 380,000 clones, around 96% occurring once; the ten biggest clones make up 0.32%. Sequenced sample: memory CD8+ T cells sorted from blood. These receptors came from a man aged 25 to 40 in good health. Both conserved end residues are part of each CDR3. D genes are given only for firm matches. The size field is filled for only some rows; it gives once, few, many or a size class.

J gene	D gene	V gene	clone size	CDR3 DNA	CDR3 protein
TRBJ1-2	-	TRBV20-1	-	TGCAGTGCTAGAGAAGGGGATGGCTACACCTTC	CSAREGDGYTF
TRBJ2-7	-	TRBV5-1	-	TGCGCCAGCAGCTTGGGGGCCAGGGTCTACGAGCAGTACTTC	CASSLGARVYEQYF
TRBJ1-1	-	TRBV7-8	-	TGTGCCAGCAGCTTAGGAGCCGAAAACACTGAAGCTTTCTTT	CASSLGAENTEAFF
TRBJ2-3	-	TRBV7-8	-	TGTGCCAGCAGCTTAGTCACAGAAGATACGCAGTATTTT	CASSLVTEDTQYF
TRBJ2-5	-	TRBV12-5	-	TGTGCTAGTGGTTTGGTATTGGGTGGGAGCGGGGAGACCCAGTACTTC	CASGLVLGGSGETQYF
TRBJ2-3	-	TRBV7-2	-	TGTGCCAGCAGCCTTCTCTATGAGCGGCTCCAAACAGATACGCAGTATTTT	CASSLLYERLQTDTQYF
TRBJ2-5	-	TRBV19	-	TGTGCCAGTAACTTCCGAGGGTTGGAGAGACCCCAGTACTTC	CASNFRGLERPQYF
TRBJ1-1	TRBD1	TRBV5-1	once	TGCGCCAGCAGCTTGGGGCGTTTACAGGGGACTGAAGCTTTCTTT	CASSLGRLQGTEAFF
TRBJ2-6	-	TRBV6-1	-	TGTGCCAGCAGTGAATTATCGGGAGCTGGGGCCAACGTCCTGACTTTC	CASSELSGAGANVLTF
TRBJ2-3	TRBD1	TRBV5-6	-	TGTGCCAGCAGCTTCCGGGACAGGACAGATACGCAGTATTTT	CASSFRDRTDTQYF
TRBJ2-1	-	TRBV30	-	TGTGCCTGGAGTGTACTACAGTACAATGAGCAGTTCTTC	CAWSVLQYNEQFF
TRBJ2-7	-	TRBV6-5	-	TGTGCCAGCACTAACAGGTGGTGGCCCTACGAGCAGTACTTC	CASTNRWWPYEQYF
TRBJ2-5	-	TRBV7-9	once	TGTGCCGTTTACGGAGAGACCCAGTACTTC	CAVYGETQYF
TRBJ2-1	TRBD2	TRBV10-3	-	TGTGCCATAGGACTAGCGGAATACAATGAGCAGTTCTTC	CAIGLAEYNEQFF
TRBJ1-4	-	TRBV5-1	-	TGCGCCAGCAGCTTGCGGGGGGGCTCTGCAACTAATGAAAAACTGTTTTTT	CASSLRGGSATNEKLFF
TRBJ2-5	-	TRBV28	once	TGTGCCAGCAGTTTAAGTGGCAGGGGCCAAGAGACCCAGTACTTC	CASSLSGRGQETQYF
TRBJ2-1	-	TRBV6-1	-	TGTGCCAGCAGCGTCGTCGATGAGCAGTTCTTC	CASSVVDEQFF
TRBJ2-1	-	TRBV7-6	-	TGTGCCAGCAGCTACGGACTACCCTCCTACAATGAGCAGTTCTTC	CASSYGLPSYNEQFF
TRBJ2-4	TRBD2	TRBV5-5	once	TGTGCCAGCAGCTTGGGGTCGGGAGGTTCCAAAAACATTCAGTACTTC	CASSLGSGGSKNIQYF
TRBJ2-1	-	TRBV19	-	TGTGCCAGTAGTATGGGGTTTGAGCAGTTCTTC	CASSMGFEQFF
TRBJ2-2	TRBD2	TRBV9	-	TGTGCCAGCAGCGTTAGCGGGAGGGCGAACACCGGGGAGCTGTTTTTT	CASSVSGRANTGELFF
TRBJ2-5	-	TRBV29-1	-	TGCAGCGGGACAGACGTGATAGCCCCCGAGACCCAGTACTTC	CSGTDVIAPETQYF
TRBJ2-7	TRBD2	TRBV7-2	-	TGTGCCAGCAGCTTTACTAGCGGGGTTTACGAGCAGTACTTC	CASSFTSGVYEQYF
TRBJ2-3	-	TRBV7-8	-	TGTGCCAGCCTGGGCACAGATACGCAGTATTTT	CASLGTDTQYF
TRBJ2-2	-	TRBV7-3	-	TGTGCCAGCAGTCCCCAAAACACCGGGGAGCTGTTTTTT	CASSPQNTGELFF
TRBJ1-2	-	TRBV6-1	-	TGTGCCAGCACCGTAACCCCAGGAAGAGACTATGGATACACCTTC	CASTVTPGRDYGYTF
TRBJ1-1	-	TRBV10-3	-	TGTGCCATCAGTGAAGAACCGAGGGTGGGCGCTTTCTTT	CAISEEPRVGAFF
TRBJ2-3	TRBD2	TRBV5-5	-	TGTGCCAGCAGCTTGACTAGCGGGTACCAAAACACAGATACGCAGTATTTT	CASSLTSGYQNTDTQYF
TRBJ2-1	TRBD2	TRBV10-3	-	TGTGCCATCAGGCCCAGGACTAGCGGGGCGTCCGATGAGCAGTTCTTC	CAIRPRTSGASDEQFF
TRBJ2-1	-	TRBV11-2	-	TGTGCCAGCAGCTTGCGGAGCTCCTACAATGAGCAGTTCTTC	CASSLRSSYNEQFF
TRBJ2-3	-	TRBV6-1	-	TGTGCCAGCAGTGATCGAACTCTCGGCTCTAGCACAGATACGCAGTATTTT	CASSDRTLGSSTDTQYF
TRBJ1-1	-	TRBV7-6	-	TGTGCCAGCAGCCCGGGGGAGGTGAACACTGAAGCTTTCTTT	CASSPGEVNTEAFF
TRBJ2-3	TRBD2	TRBV7-3	-	TGTGCCAGCAGCTTTGGACTAGCGGGAGATACGCAGTATTTT	CASSFGLAGDTQYF
TRBJ2-1	-	TRBV4-1	-	TGCGCCAGCAGCCAAGATGGCCGAAATGAGCAGTTCTTC	CASSQDGRNEQFF
TRBJ1-1	TRBD1	TRBV27	-	TGTGCCAGCAGTAGGGGACAGGGGAGGACTGAAGCTTTCTTT	CASSRGQGRTEAFF
TRBJ2-5	-	TRBV29-1	-	TGCAGCGTTGGGGGCGGGATAGCAGAGACCCAGTACTTC	CSVGGGIAETQYF
TRBJ2-5	-	TRBV7-5	-	TGTGCCAGAAGCTTAGCTAGGGACGGAGAAGAGACCCAGTACTTC	CARSLARDGEETQYF
TRBJ1-1	-	TRBV14	-	TGTGCCAGCAGCCGTAGAGGGGTAGGCACTGAAGCTTTCTTT	CASSRRGVGTEAFF
TRBJ2-7	TRBD1	TRBV5-1	once	TGCGCCAGCAGCTTACAGGGGATCTACGAGCAGTACTTC	CASSLQGIYEQYF
TRBJ1-4	-	TRBV7-9	-	TGTGCCAGCAGCTTGGTGCGGGGGGATGAAAAACTGTTTTTT	CASSLVRGDEKLFF
TRBJ1-2	-	TRBV10-3	-	TGTGCCATCAGTGAGTCGGGTGTGGGGAACTATGGCTACACCTTC	CAISESGVGNYGYTF
TRBJ2-1	TRBD2	TRBV19	-	TGTGCCAGTAGTCGGACTAGCGGCCACAATGAGCAGTTCTTC	CASSRTSGHNEQFF
TRBJ2-3	-	TRBV7-9	-	TGTGCCAGCAGCTTAGAGCCTCGGGAGCAGTATTTT	CASSLEPREQYF
TRBJ2-5	TRBD2	TRBV7-7	once	TGTGCTAGCAGCCGGGGACTAGCGCGCCAAGAGACCCAGTACTTC	CASSRGLARQETQYF
TRBJ2-5	-	TRBV5-1	-	TGCGCCAGCAGCTTTGGACAAGAGCAAGAGACCCAGTACTTC	CASSFGQEQETQYF
TRBJ2-3	TRBD2	TRBV2	-	TGTGCCAGCAGTGGACTAGCGGGAGGAGCGGATACGCAGTATTTT	CASSGLAGGADTQYF
TRBJ1-1	TRBD1	TRBV18	-	TGTGCCAGCGGGGAGGGACAGCCCTGGAACACTGAAGCTTTCTTT	CASGEGQPWNTEAFF
TRBJ1-2	-	TRBV5-1	-	TGCGCCAGCAGCTTCGACAGGAGACTCTATGGCTACACCTTC	CASSFDRRLYGYTF
TRBJ1-5	-	TRBV5-4	-	TGTGCCAGCAGCTTTAACCCAGGGCCCAATCAGCCCCAGCATTTT	CASSFNPGPNQPQHF
TRBJ2-7	TRBD2	TRBV10-3	-	TGTGCCATCGGAGGGACTAGCACATCCCTCGAGCAGTACTTC	CAIGGTSTSLEQYF
TRBJ1-1	-	TRBV28	once	TGTGCCAGCAGCCCCAGACAGGCCCAGAGGGCTTTCTTT	CASSPRQAQRAFF
TRBJ2-2	TRBD1	TRBV19	-	TGTGCCAGTAGTGCCCCCGTCCGGGACAGGGGGCATAGGATCGGGGAGCTGTTTTTT	CASSAPVRDRGHRIGELFF
TRBJ2-1	TRBD2	TRBV29-1	-	TGCAGCGCCCGGACTAGCGGGAGTGGGTACAATGAGCAGTTCTTC	CSARTSGSGYNEQFF
TRBJ1-5	TRBD1	TRBV6-6	once	TGTGCCAGCAGGGATACAGGGGGCTGGAATCAGCCCCAGCATTTT	CASRDTGGWNQPQHF
TRBJ2-7	-	TRBV5-1	-	TGCGCCAGCAGCTTGGCGGGGACCGAGCAGTACTTC	CASSLAGTEQYF